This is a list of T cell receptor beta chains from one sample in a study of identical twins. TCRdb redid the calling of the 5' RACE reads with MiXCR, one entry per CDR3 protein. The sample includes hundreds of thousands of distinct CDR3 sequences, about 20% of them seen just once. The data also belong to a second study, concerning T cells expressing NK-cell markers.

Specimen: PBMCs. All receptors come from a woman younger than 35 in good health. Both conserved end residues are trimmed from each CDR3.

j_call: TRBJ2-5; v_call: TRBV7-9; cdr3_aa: ASSLNKQRETQY
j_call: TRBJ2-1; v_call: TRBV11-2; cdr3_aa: ASSLVPEGTYEQF
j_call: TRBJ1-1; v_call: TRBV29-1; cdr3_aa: SVPRDSEAF
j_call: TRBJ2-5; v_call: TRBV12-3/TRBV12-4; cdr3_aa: ASRQESKTQY
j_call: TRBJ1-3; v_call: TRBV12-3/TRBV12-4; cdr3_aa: ASKPDSSGNTIY
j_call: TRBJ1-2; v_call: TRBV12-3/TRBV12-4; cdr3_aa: ASLTGPYGYT
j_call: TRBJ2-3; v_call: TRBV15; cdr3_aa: ATSRGPSRDTQY
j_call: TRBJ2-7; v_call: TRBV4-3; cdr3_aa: ASSQEGPGLAGYEQY
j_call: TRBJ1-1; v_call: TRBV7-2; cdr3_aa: ASSLTRGAAF
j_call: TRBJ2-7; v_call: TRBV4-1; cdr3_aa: ASNPTGNEYEQY
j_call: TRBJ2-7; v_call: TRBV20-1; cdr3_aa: SARLAGVSYEQY
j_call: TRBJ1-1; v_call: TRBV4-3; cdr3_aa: ASSLRTVGTEAF
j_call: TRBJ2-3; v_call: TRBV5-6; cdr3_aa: ASSSGLANTDTQY
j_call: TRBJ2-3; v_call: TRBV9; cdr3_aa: ASSPGTLVAQY
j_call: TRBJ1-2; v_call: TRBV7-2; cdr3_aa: ASSLGTGGTSYT
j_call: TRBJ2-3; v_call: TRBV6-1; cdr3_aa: ASRTSGGSTDTQY
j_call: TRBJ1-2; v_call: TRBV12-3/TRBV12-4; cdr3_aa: ASRAIGGNYGYT
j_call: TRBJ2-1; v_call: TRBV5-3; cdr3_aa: ARSWLAGPYNEQF
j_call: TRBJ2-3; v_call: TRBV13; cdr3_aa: ASSLGTSRH
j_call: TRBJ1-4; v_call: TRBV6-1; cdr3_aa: ASRIQGLTNEKLF
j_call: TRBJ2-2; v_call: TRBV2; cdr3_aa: ASSVTNPAGELF
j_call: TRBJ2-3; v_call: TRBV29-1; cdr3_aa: SVEDPGLREKQY